These 23 T cell receptor beta chains came from one sample sequenced in a study of blood T cell repertoires in COVID-19. Method: immunoSEQ multiplex PCR; TCRdb's copy keeps in-frame clones and lacks some. The sample lists 250,000 to 350,000 clones, more than 70% occurring once. The material sequenced was peripheral blood. The receptors come from a young woman with COVID-19, enrolled during active disease.

Comments on this clone: Other DNA sequences within the sample encode an identical CDR3. The chain links TRBV3-1 (or the pseudogene TRBV3-2) to TRBJ1-5, with D maybe TRBD1 (5 bases). V was trimmed by 3 bases and J by 3 bases, leaving 6 bases between them. This CDR3 is 13 amino acids long. Germline CDR1 and CDR2: LGHDT and YNNKEL (reference sequence). In DNA, the CDR3 is TGTGCCAGCAGCCAGGACATCAATCAGCCCCAGCATTTT. It codes for CASSQDINQPQHF.

This clone is a singleton in its sample. This chain uses TRBV29-1 with TRBJ2-3, with 10 nucleotides matching TRBD2. V was pared by 2 bases and J by 11 bases, with 4 bases of the junction left unmatched. The CDR3 consists of 12 residues. In germline, CDR1 is SQVTM, CDR2 ANQGSEA. The CDR3 DNA follows: TGCAGCGTTGAAATAGCGGGAGGAGGGCAGTATTTT. Protein product: CSVEIAGGGQYF.

This chain joins TRBV2 and TRBJ2-3; the match to TRBD1 covers 7 bases. CDR1 and CDR2 (germline): SNHLY, FYNNEI. This CDR3 has 14 amino acids. Unmatched junction bases numbered 5, after V lost 5 bases and J lost 3 bases. The CDR3 DNA sequence: TGTGCCAGCAGTAGACAGGGTAGGACAGATACGCAGTATTTT. Amino acid sequence: CASSRQGRTDTQYF.

Note on this clone: Different DNA sequences within this sample yield the same CDR3. The J gene is TRBJ2-5, the V gene TRBV12-3 or TRBV12-4; D may be TRBD2 (6 bases). With 3 bases removed from V and 2 bases from J, the gap between germline ends came to 7 bases. The CDR3 covers 13 residues. CDR3 amino acids: CASSLGGQETQYF. Written as DNA, the CDR3 is TGTGCCAGCAGTTTGGGAGGTCAAGAGACCCAGTACTTC.

This clone was counted a single time. V usage is TRBV2 and J usage is TRBJ1-5, with 8 bases aligning to TRBD1. CDR1 SNHLY and CDR2 FYNNEI come from the germline V gene. This CDR3 region has 14 residues. Trimming removed 6 bases from V and 9 bases from J; junction bases left unmatched: 10. The CDR3 protein is CASRVDRGQGPQHF. The CDR3 region has the DNA TGTGCCAGCAGGGTCGACAGGGGCCAGGGGCCCCAGCATTTT.

The V and J genes are TRBV28 and TRBJ2-7, with TRBD1 matching over 7 bases. Germline values: CDR1 MDHEN, CDR2 SYDVKM. The CDR3 is 15 residues long. V lost 5 bases, J lost 1 base, and 8 bases stayed unmatched. CDR3 bases: TGTGCCAGCAGTCCGACAGGGAGAGCGTCCTACGAGCAGTACTTC. This translates into CASSPTGRASYEQYF.

This chain's CDR3 is CASMSRTGLSEQYF. The CDR3 DNA reads as TGTGCCAGCATGTCAAGGACAGGGCTAAGCGAGCAGTACTTC. This rearrangement joins TRBV2 to TRBJ2-7, with 8 bases aligning to TRBD1. This CDR3 is built from 14 residues. The J segment lost 6 bases and the V segment lost 7 bases, leaving 11 bases of the junction unmatched. CDR1 is SNHLY, CDR2 FYNNEI, per germline.

The chain uses TRBV24-1 and TRBJ2-2; D unresolved. The germline gives CDR1 KGHDR, CDR2 SFDVKD. The CDR3 length is 15 residues. Trimming took off 2 bases at V and 6 bases at J, with 12 bases between the two ends. As DNA, the CDR3 is TGTGCCACCAGTGATTCGTCGGTTCGGTCCGGGGAGCTGTTTTTT. Translated: CATSDSSVRSGELFF.

The V gene is TRBV5-1, the J gene TRBJ2-1; TRBD2 might be the D (6 bases). V was cut by 2 bases and J by 5 bases, with 14 bases left in between. Germline values: CDR1 SGHRS, CDR2 YFSETQ. The CDR3 has 15 residues. The CDR3 region has the DNA TGCGCCAGCAGCTTTGAATTCCGGGGGAACAATGAGCAGTTCTTC. Its translation is CASSFEFRGNNEQFF.

The chain links TRBV3-1 (or the pseudogene TRBV3-2) to TRBJ1-2; TRBD1 agrees at 9 bases. J was trimmed by 2 bases and V by 3 bases; bases with no gene match: 1. Germline V lookup: CDR1 LGHDT, CDR2 YNNKEL (reference sequence). The CDR3 is 14 residues long. CDR3: CASSQGQGNYGYTF. In DNA form, the CDR3 reads TGTGCCAGCAGCCAGGGACAGGGCAACTATGGCTACACCTTC.

The genes are TRBV5-1 and TRBJ2-7; D is possibly TRBD1 (6 bases). The CDR3 covers 12 residues. Germline loops: CDR1 SGHRS, CDR2 YFSETQ. Trimming took 6 bases from V and 6 from J, leaving 13 bases between them. CDR3 sequence (DNA): TGCGCCAGCACTTCCAGGGGCGGCGAGCAGTACTTC. This encodes CASTSRGGEQYF.

This chain uses TRBV27 with TRBJ1-4; 9 positions agree with TRBD1. The V and J ends lost 5 bases and 7 bases, in that order; junction bases with no gene match: 5. The germline V gene has CDR1 MNHEY and CDR2 SMNVEV (reference sequence). The CDR3 loop spans 14 amino acids. CDR3 DNA: TGTGCCAGCAGTCACAGGGGGCGAGGTGAAAAACTGTTTTTT. This encodes CASSHRGRGEKLFF.

V gene TRBV27 combines with J gene TRBJ2-1, with D possibly matching TRBD1 (5 bases). The CDR3 covers 14 residues. With 3 bases removed from V and 7 bases from J, the gap between germline ends came to 13 bases. Germline assignment: CDR1 MNHEY and CDR2 SMNVEV (reference sequence). CDR3 region: CASSLGIQGNEQFF. In DNA, the CDR3 is TGTGCCAGCAGTTTGGGAATCCAGGGTAATGAGCAGTTCTTC.

J is TRBJ1-5 and V is TRBV24-1; 9 bases line up with TRBD1. Germline loops: CDR1 KGHDR, CDR2 SFDVKD. This CDR3 spans 19 amino acids. Unmatched junction bases numbered 12, after V lost 3 bases and J lost 1 base. CDR3 protein: CATSDPVPGTGLSNQPQHF. CDR3 sequence (DNA): TGTGCCACCAGTGATCCAGTTCCCGGGACAGGGCTGAGCAATCAGCCCCAGCATTTT.

V and J are TRBV12-3 or TRBV12-4 and TRBJ1-1; unclear D gene. V lost 1 base, J lost 5 bases, and 8 bases lay in between. The CDR3 spans 13 residues. CDR3 in amino acids: CASSLGPGTEAFF. The CDR3, as DNA: TGTGCCAGCAGTTTAGGTCCGGGGACTGAAGCTTTCTTT.

Comments on this clone: Germline and junction disagree at one end, which may indicate a read error. This chain joins TRBV7-6 and TRBJ2-5; a possible D gene is TRBD2 (5 bases). Germline CDR1 is SGHVS and CDR2 is FNYEAQ. The CDR3 totals 14 residues. The CDR3 DNA reads as TGTGCCAGCAGCCTGGACTCGAACCAGGAGACCCAGTACTTC. This encodes CASSLDSNQETQYF.

A few counts support this clone. The chain combines TRBV12-3 or TRBV12-4 with TRBJ1-2, with TRBD1 identical over 7 bases. V shed 8 bases, J shed 7 bases, and the junction held 10 bases outside the gene matches. This CDR3 is 13 amino acids long. CDR3 DNA sequence: TGTGCCAGCTCCCCGACGACAGGGTTTGGCTACACCTTC. It yields the protein CASSPTTGFGYTF.

V is TRBV4-1 and J is TRBJ2-1; tentative D call: TRBD2 (5 bases). The CDR3 consists of 15 residues. V gave up 5 bases and J gave up 0 bases, with 11 bases separating them. Germline values: CDR1 MGHRA, CDR2 YSYEKL. The CDR3 region has the DNA TGCGCCAGCAGCACTATACGGGACTCCTACAATGAGCAGTTCTTC. Its protein product is CASSTIRDSYNEQFF.

The chain carries TRBV11-2 and TRBJ2-3; D remains unclear. Germline V gene sequence: CDR1 SGHAT, CDR2 FQNNGV. The CDR3 spans 13 residues. Trimming removed 1 base from V and 5 bases from J, with 7 bases in between. The CDR3 is CASSLGGRDTQYF. The CDR3 nucleotides are TGTGCCAGCAGCTTAGGTGGGCGAGATACGCAGTATTTT.

The J gene is TRBJ1-3, the V gene TRBV3-1 (or the pseudogene TRBV3-2), with D possibly matching TRBD1 (6 bases). Deletions cut 6 bases from V and 0 bases from J, with 12 bases between. CDR1 and CDR2 from the germline V gene are LGHDT and YNNKEL (reference sequence). This CDR3 region has 15 residues. The CDR3 protein is CASRQTGSSGNTIYF. The CDR3 DNA reads TGTGCCAGCAGGCAAACAGGGAGCTCTGGAAACACCATATATTTT.

V gene TRBV2 combines with J gene TRBJ1-1, with a weak D call TRBD1 (5 bases). V was trimmed by 2 bases and J by 3 bases, leaving 10 bases between them. CDR1 SNHLY and CDR2 FYNNEI come from the germline V gene. The CDR3 totals 14 residues. CDR3 amino acids: CASSEWTYHTEAFF. DNA of the CDR3: TGTGCCAGCAGTGAATGGACATACCACACTGAAGCTTTCTTT.

This sequence joins TRBV19 and TRBJ2-3; 9 bases are shared with TRBD2. The CDR3 consists of 15 residues. V shed 3 bases and J 6 bases; nucleotides not matched to a gene: 7. The germline CDR1 and CDR2 sequences are LNHDA and SQIVND (reference sequence). CDR3 DNA: TGTGCCAGTAGTATTTCTAGCGGGAAGGCCGATACGCAGTATTTT. Amino acids: CASSISSGKADTQYF.

A few counts support this clone. This chain connects TRBV25-1 to TRBJ1-4; D not resolved. The CDR3 is 13 residues long. The germline V gene has CDR1 MGHDK and CDR2 SYGVNS. The V end was cut by 6 bases, the J end by 7 bases, with 12 bases between. The CDR3 coding sequence is TGTGCCAGCAGAAGCCCGGGTACTGAAAAACTGTTTTTT. Amino acid sequence: CASRSPGTEKLFF. The whole variable domain, filled in from reference TRBV25-1 and TRBJ1-4, reads EADIYQTPRYLVIGTGKKITLECSQTMGHDKMYWYQQDPGMELHLIHYSYGVNSTEKGDLSSESTVSRIRTEHFPLTLESARPSHTSQYLCASRSPGTEKLFFGSGTQLSVL.